This T cell receptor (beta chain) was obtained from a study of blood T cell repertoires in COVID-19. Study summary: Sample material is recorded as cDNA or gDNA derived from T cells, B-cell-depleted T cells, or PBMCs.

Unmatched junction bases numbered 5, after V lost 0 bases and J lost 3 bases. CDR3 length equals 15 residues. Germline loops: CDR1 SGDLS, CDR2 YYNGEE. This clone was counted only a few times. As processed by the authors: Reference gene primer amplification yielded estimated nucleated cell counts. Using immunoSEQ multiplex PCR, the repertoire was profiled, and TCRdb retains in-frame clones only, with some absent. V and J calls and clone size follow that table, whereas D and trimming were derived from the DNA. The data hold some 310,000 clones, with 87% observed a single time. Sequencing was performed on peripheral blood. This TCR came from a man between 50 and 59 years old with active or convalescent COVID-19. V usage is TRBV9 and J usage is TRBJ2-5; the match to TRBD2 covers 7 bases. Written as DNA, the CDR3 is TGTGCCAGCAGCGTAGTCCCCGGGACTAAAGAGACCCAGTACTTC. Translation: CASSVVPGTKETQYF. Full variable domain (outside the CDR3, taken from reference TRBV9 and TRBJ2-5): DSGVTQTPKHLITATGQRVTLRCSPRSGDLSVYWYQQSLDQGLQFLIQYYNGEERAKGNILERFSAQQFPDLHSELNLSSLELGDSALYFCASSVVPGTKETQYFGPGTRLLVL.